The entry below gives a single T cell receptor (beta chain) sequence along with its context. Its antigen is still unknown. The data originate from a study of blood T cells in healthy people across ages. For the second PCR, which ran for about 7 to 11 cycles, a sample-barcoded 5' primer and a J-beta primer mix were used. From the 5' RACE reads, TCRdb called clonotypes with MiXCR, one entry per CDR3 protein. The data show about 1.8 million distinct CDR3 sequences, around 50% seen once. The donors, healthy Caucasians from Russia, were aged about 6 to 95. Each of the donors had 9 to 10 milliliters of peripheral blood drawn into EDTA-treated Vacutainer tubes. Study-level results: Diversity estimated from one million T cells was considered an underestimate. Unsorted PBMC material precluded a definitive naive versus antigen-experienced comparison.

CDR1 is KGHDR and CDR2 is SFDVKD in the germline V gene. CDR3 length equals 16 residues. The V and J ends lost 7 bases and 4 bases respectively, with 20 bases between them. The TCR originated in a woman aged 40 to 55 in good health. This chain joins TRBV24-1 and TRBJ2-3, with D maybe TRBD2 (6 bases). Sequencing was performed on blood. The CDR3 DNA reads TGTGCCACCAGCCAACCGGATAGCGGCCGGTCAGATACGCAGTATTTT. Protein: CATSQPDSGRSDTQYF.